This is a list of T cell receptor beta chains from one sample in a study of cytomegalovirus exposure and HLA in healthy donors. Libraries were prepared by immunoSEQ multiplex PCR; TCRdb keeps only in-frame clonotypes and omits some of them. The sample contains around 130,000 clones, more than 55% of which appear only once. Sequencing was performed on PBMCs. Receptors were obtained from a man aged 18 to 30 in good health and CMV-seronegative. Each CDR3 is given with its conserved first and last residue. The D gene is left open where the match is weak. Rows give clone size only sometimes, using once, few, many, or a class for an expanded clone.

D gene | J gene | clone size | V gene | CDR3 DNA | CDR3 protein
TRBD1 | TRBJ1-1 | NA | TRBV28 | TGTGCCAGCAGTAGAACGACAGGGGGGCTCATGAACACTGAAGCTTTCTTT | CASSRTTGGLMNTEAFF
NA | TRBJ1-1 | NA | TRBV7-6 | TGTGCCAGCAGCCCTGGACAAGCGAACACTGAAGCTTTCTTT | CASSPGQANTEAFF
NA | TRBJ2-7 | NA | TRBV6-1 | TGTGCCAGCACCCGGGAAGGCAGAAACGCCTACGAGCAGTGCTTC | CASTREGRNAYEQCF
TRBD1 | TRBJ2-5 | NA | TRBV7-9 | TGTGCCAGCAGCTTAAGACGGGACAGTTTGACCCAGTACTTC | CASSLRRDSLTQYF
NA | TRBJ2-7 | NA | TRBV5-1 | TGCGCCAGCAGCTTGGCAGGCGACCCCCTCTTTTACGAGCAGTACTTC | CASSLAGDPLFYEQYF
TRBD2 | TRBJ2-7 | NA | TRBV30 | TGTGCCTGGAGTGGAATAGCGGGGGGGGGTTCCTACGAGCAGTACTTC | CAWSGIAGGGSYEQYF
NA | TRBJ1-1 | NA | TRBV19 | TGTGCCAGTAGTCTCTTAACCCATCGGCAGGGATCTGAAGCTTTCTTT | CASSLLTHRQGSEAFF
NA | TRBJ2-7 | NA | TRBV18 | TGTGCCAGCTCACCTAGACAGGCCGCTACGGACGAGCAGTACTTC | CASSPRQAATDEQYF
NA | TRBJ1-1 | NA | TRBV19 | TGTGCCAGTAGTAGGGGGGAAGGGACTGAAGCTTTCTTT | CASSRGEGTEAFF
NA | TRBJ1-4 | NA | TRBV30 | TGTGCCTGGAAGGGAGAGTATAATGAAAAACTGTTTTTT | CAWKGEYNEKLFF
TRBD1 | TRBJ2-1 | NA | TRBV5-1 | TGCGCCAGCAGCTTTGGGATAAGGGACAGGGATCATGAGCAGTTCTTC | CASSFGIRDRDHEQFF
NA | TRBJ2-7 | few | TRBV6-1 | TGTGCCAGCAGCGGACAGCCCTACGAGCAGTACTTC | CASSGQPYEQYF
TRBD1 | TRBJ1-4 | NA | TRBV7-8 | TGTGCCAGCAGCGACACCGGGACAGTTAATGAAAAACTGTTTTTT | CASSDTGTVNEKLFF
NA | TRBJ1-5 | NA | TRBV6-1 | TGTGCCAGCGAGCCGGGCAATCAGCCCCAGCATTTT | CASEPGNQPQHF
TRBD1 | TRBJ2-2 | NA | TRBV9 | TGTGCCAGCAGCGCAGCCGGGACAGGGTTCACCGGGGAGCTGTTTTTT | CASSAAGTGFTGELFF
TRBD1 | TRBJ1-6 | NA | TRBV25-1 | TGTGCCAGCAGTAGGGACAGTTTTAATTCACCCCTCCACTTT | CASSRDSFNSPLHF
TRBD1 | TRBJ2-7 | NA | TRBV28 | TGTGCCAGCAGTTTACCGGGACAGGAGTCCTACGAGCAGTACTTC | CASSLPGQESYEQYF
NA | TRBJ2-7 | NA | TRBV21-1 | TGTGCCAGCAGCCCCCGACAGAAGCAGTACTTC | CASSPRQKQYF
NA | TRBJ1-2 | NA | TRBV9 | TGTGCCAGCAGCGGTTGGACAGAGAACTATGGCTACACCTTC | CASSGWTENYGYTF
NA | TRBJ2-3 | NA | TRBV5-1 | TGCGCCAGCAGCTTGGACAGTAGCACAGATACGCAGTATTTT | CASSLDSSTDTQYF
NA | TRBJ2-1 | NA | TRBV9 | TGTGCCAGCAGCGAGGGGGGGAGGAGGACGAAGCACGTGCAGTTCTTC | CASSEGGRRTKHVQFF
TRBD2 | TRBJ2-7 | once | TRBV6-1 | TGTGCCAGCAGTGAGGCCCAAACGCCGGGGGGGTCTCGCGAGCAGTACTTC | CASSEAQTPGGSREQYF
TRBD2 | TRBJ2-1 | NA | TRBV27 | TGTGCCAGCAGTTTAATGGGCGGGGGGTACAATGAGCAGTTCTTC | CASSLMGGGYNEQFF
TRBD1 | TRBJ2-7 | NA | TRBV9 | TGTGCCAGCAGCCCCCGGTTTTTACAGGGGTGGTCCGAGCAGTACTTC | CASSPRFLQGWSEQYF
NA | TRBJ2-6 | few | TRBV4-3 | TGCGCCAGCAGCCCTCAGTCGTCTGGGGCCAACGTCCTGACTTTC | CASSPQSSGANVLTF
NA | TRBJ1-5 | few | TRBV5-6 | TGTGCCAGCAGCCTCCGCAATCAGCCCCAGCATTTT | CASSLRNQPQHF
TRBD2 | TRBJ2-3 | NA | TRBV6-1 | TGTGCCAGCAGCGGACTAGCGGGGCGTGTGGATACGCAGTATTTT | CASSGLAGRVDTQYF
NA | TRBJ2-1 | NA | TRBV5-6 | TGTGCCAGCAGCTCCTGGGGGGTCCCATACAATGAGCAGTTCTTC | CASSSWGVPYNEQFF
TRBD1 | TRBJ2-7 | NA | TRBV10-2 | TGCGCCAGCAGCCTCCAGACAGGGGGGTTAAGAACCTACGAGCAGTACTTC | CASSLQTGGLRTYEQYF
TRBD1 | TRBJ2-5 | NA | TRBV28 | TGTGCCAGCACCCGCCCGAAAGGACAGGGGGACCAGTACTTC | CASTRPKGQGDQYF
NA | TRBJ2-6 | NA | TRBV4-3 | TGCGCCAGCAGCCAAGACCCTTCTGGGGCCAACGTCCTGACTTTC | CASSQDPSGANVLTF
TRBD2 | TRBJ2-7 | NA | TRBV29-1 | TGCAGCGTATCAGAGCGGGGGAGTGTCTTCGAGCAGTACTTC | CSVSERGSVFEQYF
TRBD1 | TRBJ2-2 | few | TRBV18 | TGTGCCAGCTCACCAGCAGGGGGATCAAACACCGGGGAGCTGTTTTTT | CASSPAGGSNTGELFF
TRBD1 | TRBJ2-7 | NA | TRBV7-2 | TGTGCCAGTTCCGGGACAGAGTTCTACGAGCAGTACTTC | CASSGTEFYEQYF
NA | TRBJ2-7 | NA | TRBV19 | TGTGCCAGTAGCCCGGGACACTTGTGCGAGCAGTACTTC | CASSPGHLCEQYF
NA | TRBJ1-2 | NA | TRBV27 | TGTGCCAGCAGTTTTCTTCGGCAGGGCTATGGCTACACCTTC | CASSFLRQGYGYTF
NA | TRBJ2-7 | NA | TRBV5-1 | TGCGCCAGCAGCCCATTTCACCGGTTTGGTGGCGAGCAGTACTTC | CASSPFHRFGGEQYF
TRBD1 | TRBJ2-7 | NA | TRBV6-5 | TGTGCCAGCAGTTACAAGGCAGGGGGCGTCCCCGAGCAGTACTTC | CASSYKAGGVPEQYF
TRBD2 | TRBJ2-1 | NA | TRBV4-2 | TGTGCCAGCAGCCACATAGCGGGAGGCTCCTACAATGAGCAGTTCTTC | CASSHIAGGSYNEQFF
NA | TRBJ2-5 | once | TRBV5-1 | TGCGCCAGCAGCTTGGGGAGCGGCCAAGAGACCCAGTACTTC | CASSLGSGQETQYF
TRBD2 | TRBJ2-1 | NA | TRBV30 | TGTGCCTGGAAGACTAGCGGGAGCTACAATGAGCAGTTCTTC | CAWKTSGSYNEQFF
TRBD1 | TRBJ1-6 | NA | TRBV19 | TGTGCCAGTAGTACAACGGACAGGGGGTCGGATTCACCCCTCCACTTT | CASSTTDRGSDSPLHF
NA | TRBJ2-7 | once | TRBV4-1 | TGCGCCAGCAGCCAAGAGATTCCAGGATCCCCCTACGAGCAGTACTTC | CASSQEIPGSPYEQYF
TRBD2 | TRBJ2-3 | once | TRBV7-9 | TGTGCCAGCAGCGTATCCGGGACTAGCGGGACAGATACGCAGTATTTT | CASSVSGTSGTDTQYF
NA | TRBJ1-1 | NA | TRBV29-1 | TGCAGCGTTGAGAACGGTGGGAACACTGAAGCTTTCTTT | CSVENGGNTEAFF
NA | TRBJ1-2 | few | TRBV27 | TGTGCCAGCAGTTTAACGGGGGGCGCGGGCTACACCTTC | CASSLTGGAGYTF
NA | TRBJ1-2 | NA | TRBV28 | TGTGCCAGCAGTTCCGGGACAAACTTCTATGGCTACACCTTC | CASSSGTNFYGYTF
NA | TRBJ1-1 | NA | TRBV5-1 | TGCGCCAGCAGCTTTCAGGGAGGGGACACTGAAGCTTTCTTT | CASSFQGGDTEAFF
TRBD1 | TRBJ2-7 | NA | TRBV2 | TGTGCCAGCAGAATCGGACAGGGGGCATACTACGAGCAGTACTTC | CASRIGQGAYYEQYF
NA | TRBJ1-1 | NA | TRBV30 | TGTGCCTACAGGGTAGGATGGGATAGTGAAGCTTTCTTT | CAYRVGWDSEAFF
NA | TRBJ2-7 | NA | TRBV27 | TGTGCCAGCAGTCCAGCGGCTAGCTCCTACGAGCAGTACTTC | CASSPAASSYEQYF
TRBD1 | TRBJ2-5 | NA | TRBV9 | TGTGCCAGCACCAGGGGGCTAGCTCGGGAGACCCAGTACTTC | CASTRGLARETQYF